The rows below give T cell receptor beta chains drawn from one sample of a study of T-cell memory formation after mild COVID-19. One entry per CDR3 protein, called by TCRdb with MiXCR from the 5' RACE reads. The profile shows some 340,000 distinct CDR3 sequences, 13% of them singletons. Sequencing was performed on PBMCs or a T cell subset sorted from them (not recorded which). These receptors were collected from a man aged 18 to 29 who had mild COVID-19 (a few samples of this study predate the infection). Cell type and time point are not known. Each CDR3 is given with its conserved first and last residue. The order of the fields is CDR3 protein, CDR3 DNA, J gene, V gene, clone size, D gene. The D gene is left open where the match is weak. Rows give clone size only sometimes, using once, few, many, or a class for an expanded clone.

cdr3_aa: CASSQVGQELQVDGYTF
cdr3_nt: TGCGCCAGCAGCCAAGTTGGACAGGAACTCCAGGTGGATGGCTACACCTTC
j_call: TRBJ1-2
v_call: TRBV4-1
clone_size: -
d_call: TRBD1

cdr3_aa: CASSPHRTVDSSYEQYF
cdr3_nt: TGTGCCAGCAGCCCCCACCGGACAGTTGATAGCTCCTACGAGCAGTACTTC
j_call: TRBJ2-7
v_call: TRBV9
clone_size: -
d_call: -

cdr3_aa: CSARDSQGAGNEQFF
cdr3_nt: TGCAGTGCTAGAGATTCGCAGGGGGCAGGAAATGAGCAGTTCTTC
j_call: TRBJ2-1
v_call: TRBV20-1
clone_size: -
d_call: TRBD1

cdr3_aa: CASSPGARRWDTQYF
cdr3_nt: TGTGCCAGTAGCCCCGGTGCCCGTAGGTGGGATACGCAGTATTTT
j_call: TRBJ2-3
v_call: TRBV19
clone_size: few
d_call: -

cdr3_aa: CASRPPRGQLGETQYF
cdr3_nt: TGTGCCAGCAGACCGCCTAGGGGGCAGTTAGGCGAGACCCAGTACTTC
j_call: TRBJ2-5
v_call: TRBV3-2
clone_size: -
d_call: -

cdr3_aa: CASSLRHSSTDTQYF
cdr3_nt: TGTGCCAGCAGTTTACGACACTCTAGCACAGATACGCAGTATTTT
j_call: TRBJ2-3
v_call: TRBV12-3/TRBV12-4
clone_size: -
d_call: -

cdr3_aa: CASSQDYTEAFF
cdr3_nt: TGTGCCAGCAGCCAAGATTACACTGAAGCTTTCTTT
j_call: TRBJ1-1
v_call: TRBV7-9
clone_size: many
d_call: -

cdr3_aa: CASSPGQGGETQYF
cdr3_nt: TGCGCCAGCAGCCCCGGACAGGGAGGAGAGACCCAGTACTTC
j_call: TRBJ2-5
v_call: TRBV7-9
clone_size: many
d_call: TRBD1

cdr3_aa: CASSGGVLGANVLTF
cdr3_nt: TGTGCCAGCAGTGGAGGGGTACTTGGGGCCAACGTCCTGACTTTC
j_call: TRBJ2-6
v_call: TRBV25-1
clone_size: -
d_call: -

cdr3_aa: CASRVSSSHTQYF
cdr3_nt: TGTGCCAGCAGGGTGTCTTCCTCCCATACGCAGTATTTT
j_call: TRBJ2-3
v_call: TRBV7-2
clone_size: few
d_call: -